The 8 T cell receptor beta chains in this list originate from one sample, sequenced in a study of T cell clusters in autoimmune cytopenias. Some 38,000 genome equivalents of blood DNA were amplified for TRB. TRB was amplified by touch-down multiplex PCR, primer pools A and B combined. TCRdb reprocessed the multiplex PCR reads; each CDR3 protein has one entry and no DNA is given. The sample table includes 5,500 to 8,000 distinct CDR3 sequences. The data were also submitted as part of a second study, on T cell repertoires in aging, cancer and after chemotherapy.

Sequencing input: peripheral blood. Receptors were obtained from a human donor in good health.

In terms of frequency, this clonotype is medium-sized (0.01 to 0.1%). The gene calls are TRBV19 and TRBJ2-3. The V gene's germline CDR1 is LNHDA and CDR2 SQIVND (reference sequence). The CDR3 has 15 residues. The CDR3 region is CASNGLPQATDTQYF.

CDR3: CASSPHLGNNEQFF. J is TRBJ2-1 and V is TRBV7-9. CDR1 is SEHNR, CDR2 FQNEAQ, per germline (reference sequence). This CDR3 has 14 amino acids.

This clonotype is classed as medium-sized by frequency. The chain links TRBV29-1 to TRBJ2-4; the D call of TRBD1 rests on TCRdb alone, since no DNA is present to check it. The CDR3 has 13 amino acids. CDR1 and CDR2 from the germline V gene are SQVTM and ANQGSEA. Here the CDR3 reads CSVSTGRGNIQYF.

Frequency places this clonotype as medium-sized. The chain joins TRBV6-5 to TRBJ2-3; the D call of TRBD1 rests on TCRdb alone, since no DNA is present to check it. CDR1 and CDR2 (germline): MNHEY, SVGAGI. CDR3 size: 15 residues. CDR3 loop: CASSIRQGGTDTQYF.

The chain couples TRBV20-1 to TRBJ2-5; the TCRdb D gene call, TRBD1, has no DNA to confirm it. The V gene's germline CDR1 is DFQATT and CDR2 SNEGSKA (reference sequence). This CDR3 has 13 amino acids. The CDR3 reads CSAAEGARETQYF.

The V gene is TRBV12-3 or TRBV12-4, the J gene TRBJ2-7; the TRBD1 assignment by TCRdb is unverifiable without DNA. The CDR3 is 15 residues long. The CDR3 loop is CASSYGQGSSYEQYF.

The V call is TRBV5-6, the J call TRBJ2-1; TCRdb designates TRBD1, a call that cannot be tested without DNA. The germline V gene has CDR1 SGHDT and CDR2 YYEEEE. The CDR3 length is 15 residues. Here the CDR3 reads CASSSTGDSYNEQFF.

This clonotype is classed as medium-sized by frequency. This chain uses TRBV6-1 with TRBJ2-2; the D gene TCRdb calls, TRBD2, cannot be checked with no DNA. This CDR3 has 15 residues. Looked up from germline, CDR1 is MNHNS and CDR2 is SASEGT. The CDR3 sequence: CASGPQTMGTGELFF.